This TCR beta chain was identified during a study of shared clonotypes between healthy human individuals (dated by TCRdb to the early 2020s). Study-wide context: The cohort included three men and two women between 18 and 49 years of age. For each donor, CD4 naive and CD4 memory were each given three plates, CD8 naive was given two plates, and CD8 memory was given one plate. To estimate repertoire size and how much clonotypes are shared between individuals, the study performed deep sequencing of blood TCR repertoires from a few healthy adults. To increase sequencing depth and limit assay-specific biases, different laboratories used diverse techniques to prepare libraries and sequence TCR repertoires. Per donor, leukapheresis produced somewhere between about 0.8 and 9 billion PBMCs. Points the paper makes about the study in general: Based on pairwise subsampling, the degree of clonotype sharing among donors was expected to be affected by sequencing depth. Rarefaction of sorted-subset datasets indicated incomplete sequencing despite the large sequencing depth. Sampling was restricted to blood, and TCR repertoires in tissue are likely to differ from TCR repertoires in blood. Roughly 5% of naive CD4, more than 3% of naive CD8, 2% to 2.5% of memory CD4, and about 0.4% of memory CD8 clonotypes were shared across several donors. Naive subsets generally had larger estimated clonotype richness than memory subsets. Higher generation probabilities were observed for clonotypes shared by all four sorted-subset donors than for non-shared clonotypes. The small number of donors limited the genetic and exposure-history diversity represented.

Using the deep immunoSEQ assay, TCR CDR3 regions were amplified from genomic DNA by multiplex PCR. For each cell subset, the extracted genomic DNA was distributed evenly across all wells of several immunoSEQ 96-well plates, and each plate served as one replicate. For sorted subsets, approximately 210 ng of genomic DNA, equivalent to some 30,000 T cell genomes, went into each replicate PCR. The purified libraries were quantified using a Qubit 3.0 fluorometer, sized with a Bioanalyzer 2100, and then quantified again using the KAPA Library Quantification kit. A separate single-read 150-cycle Illumina NextSeq 550 flow cell was used to sequence each immunoSEQ 96-well plate. Per the authors' processing: Because the immunoSEQ output held only junctional sequences and lacked quality scores, the filtering could not match the filtering applied to full-length reads. Sequences were annotated with PyIR, a Python wrapper for IgBLAST v1.9, using IMGT germline references to assign V/J genes and CDR3. Reads were removed for weak V/J assignments (E-value above 1e-6), missing CDR3, stop codons, out-of-frame junctions, or ambiguous translated residues. V3J clonotypes were defined by identical inferred V gene, J gene, and CDR3 amino acid sequence. To compute the percentage overlap between repertoires, the number of shared unique clonotypes was divided by the size of the smaller repertoire. Richness of each repertoire was evaluated using RTK rarefaction, the Chao1 estimator, and Recon v2.1 estimates of unobserved clonotypes. For all TCRbeta clonotypes obtained by the gDNA method from a few donors, generation probabilities were computed with OLGA. TCRdb carries this immuneACCESS record with in-frame sequences only. Its versions omit some clonotypes, under half of them owing to an unresolved V gene in the studies checked, with the rest unexplained. V and J calls and clone size are as listed in that table; D and trimming were resolved from the DNA. The sample data list 2 million to 2.5 million clones, and 80% to 95% of these were observed just once. The ten largest account for 0.39% of the sample.

The donors were healthy, HIV-negative adults with no recently reported acute infections or vaccinations. Every donor was a Caucasian adult residing in Nashville, Tennessee, USA. CD4+ T cells were enriched by magnetic negative selection, after which naive cells were positively selected on CD45RA and the negative fraction was taken as the memory subset. Blood was collected by leukapheresis, and PBMCs were isolated by Ficoll-Histopaque density gradient centrifugation and then cryopreserved in liquid nitrogen vapor phase. Purity and quantity of every magnetically sorted T cell population were checked by analytical flow cytometry. Genomic DNA was isolated from each sorted fraction and quantified by UV absorbance on a Nanodrop 2000c. Worth noting for this clone: The specificity of this receptor is unknown. Per-base quality was not reported, and no clone a single base away is much larger than it.

CDR3 length: 16 amino acids, cysteine to phenylalanine. Here the CDR3 DNA is all that survives: 48 bases in frame from base 1. V ends up 0 bases short and J 3 bases short, with an unmatched junction base count of 8. Reading the germline V gene (reference sequence) gives CDR1 MNHNY and CDR2 SVGAGI. The chain links TRBV6-6 with TRBJ2-7, with TRBD2 identical over 7 junction bases. The receptor was isolated from a man aged 18 to 29 in good health. Some clones in this sample may be carry-over from other donors' samples. What was sequenced was naive CD4+ T cells from PBMCs. Taken with the paper, the label for cell subset or site translates to: CD45RA+ positively selected. The bases are TGTGCCAGCAGTTACTCGCGGCAGGGAGGGAACTACGAGCAGTACTTC. It is translated as CASSYSRQGGNYEQYF.